Below are 19 T cell receptor beta chains sequenced from a single sample in a study of metastatic and nonmetastatic thyroid tumors. TCRdb re-analyzed the PCR reads through MiXCR. This table holds around 20,000 clones, just over 35% found once. Every patient was untreated before thyroid surgery. Sample: tumor tissue. Receptor source: a female donor with papillary thyroid cancer or a benign thyroid nodule (not recorded which). Some clones in this sample may be carry-over from other donors' samples.

The DNA of the CDR3 is TGTGCCGCTGGACGCGGTATACCCTACGAGCAGTACTTC. As protein: CAAGRGIPYEQYF. The rearrangement links TRBV6-1 to TRBJ2-7, with D unclear. The length of the CDR3 is 13 residues. CDR1 is MNHNS, CDR2 SASEGT, per germline. Trimming pared 11 bases from V and 2 bases from J, leaving 16 bases between.

The J gene is TRBJ1-1, the V gene TRBV5-1; 8 positions match TRBD1. The germline V gene encodes CDR1 SGHRS and CDR2 YFSETQ. J gave up 3 bases and V 0 bases, and 10 bases lay outside the gene matches. The CDR3 is 17 residues long. CDR3 loop: CASSLVFQGAEDTEAFF. For the CDR3, the DNA is TGCGCCAGCAGCTTGGTTTTCCAGGGGGCGGAAGACACTGAAGCTTTCTTT.

This clone was seen a handful of times. CDR3 region: CASSQEGWSEQYF. Written as DNA, the CDR3 is TGTGCCAGCAGCCAAGAGGGGTGGTCCGAGCAGTACTTC. The V gene is TRBV4-2, the J gene TRBJ2-7; D ambiguous. Trimming left V 0 bases short and J 6 bases short, with 9 bases between. This CDR3 region has 13 residues. The V gene's germline CDR1 is LGHNA and CDR2 YNFKEQ.

V is TRBV28 and J is TRBJ1-2, with D possibly being TRBD1 (6 bases). The CDR3 has 14 residues. V lost 8 bases and J lost 2, with 15 bases in between. Germline V lookup: CDR1 MDHEN, CDR2 SYDVKM. The CDR3 bases are TGTGCCAGCTACATTGGGAGGGGGAACTATGGCTACACCTTC. Its translation is CASYIGRGNYGYTF.

The chain carries TRBV6-1 and TRBJ2-6, with D uncertain. This CDR3 has 17 amino acids. V dropped 2 bases and J dropped 0 bases, with 11 bases sitting between them. Germline CDR1 and CDR2: MNHNS and SASEGT. Written as DNA, the CDR3 is TGTGCCAGCAGTGAACTCATTTCCGACTCTGGGGCCAACGTCCTGACTTTC. Protein: CASSELISDSGANVLTF.

This clone was seen just once. V is TRBV18 and J is TRBJ1-4; D is possibly TRBD1 (5 bases). Germline V lookup: CDR1 KGHSH, CDR2 LQKENI. This CDR3 region has 14 residues. The V end was cut by 0 bases, the J end by 5 bases, with 7 bases between. In DNA form, the CDR3 reads TGTGCCAGCTCACCACCCAGACAGAATGAAAAACTGTTTTTT. This sequence encodes CASSPPRQNEKLFF. Combining the CDR3 with reference TRBV18 and TRBJ1-4 gives the whole variable domain NAGVMQNPRHLVRRRGQEARLRCSPMKGHSHVYWYRQLPEEGLKFMVYLQKENIIDESGMPKERFSAEFPKEGPSILRIQQVVRGDSAAYFCASSPPRQNEKLFFGSGTQLSVL.

The DNA for the CDR3 is TGTGCCAGCAGTTTAGCCCCCCCTGGGGTGAACTATGGCTACACCTTC. It specifies CASSLAPPGVNYGYTF. The rearrangement joins TRBV12-3 or TRBV12-4 to TRBJ1-2; D gene uncertain. V dropped 0 bases and J dropped 2 bases, with 13 bases sitting between them. The CDR3 is made up of 16 amino acids.

The V gene is TRBV20-1, the J gene TRBJ2-2; D is uncertain. Germline-derived CDR1 and CDR2 are DFQATT and SNEGSKA (reference sequence). Between the trimmed V and J ends, which lost 3 bases and 7 bases, there was a span of 9 bases. The CDR3 loop spans 12 amino acids. The CDR3 spells CSASSGVGELFF. Here the CDR3 DNA reads TGCAGTGCTAGTTCAGGAGTCGGGGAGCTGTTTTTT.

This sequence joins TRBV2 and TRBJ2-5; unclear D gene. The ends were cut back, 7 bases at V and 4 bases at J, with 4 bases in the middle. Germline V gene data show CDR1 as SNHLY and CDR2 as FYNNEI. This CDR3 is 10 amino acids long. CDR3: CASKGETQYF. The CDR3, as DNA: TGTGCCAGCAAAGGAGAGACCCAGTACTTC.

The chain carries TRBV12-3 or TRBV12-4 and TRBJ1-1, with unresolved D. The ends were cut back, 7 bases at V and 3 bases at J, with 15 bases in the middle. The CDR3 loop spans 14 amino acids. CDR3 nucleotides: TGTGCCAGCACCTCACTGGGTGATCACACTGAAGCTTTCTTT. Translated: CASTSLGDHTEAFF.

This clone showed up just a few times. The chain recombines TRBV28 with TRBJ2-3, with 7 bases lining up with TRBD2. Germline trimming cut 6 bases from V and 4 bases from J; bases unmatched to any gene: 7. CDR1 and CDR2 from the germline V gene are MDHEN and SYDVKM. This CDR3 is 14 amino acids long. CDR3 in amino acids: CASSGAGRADTQYF. The CDR3 coding sequence is TGTGCCAGCAGCGGAGCGGGAAGGGCAGATACGCAGTATTTT.

The V call is TRBV20-1, the J call TRBJ2-7; 8 bases are shared with TRBD2. J gave up 2 bases and V 6 bases, and 9 bases lay outside the gene matches. This CDR3 region has 14 residues. Germline lookup yields CDR1 DFQATT and CDR2 SNEGSKA (reference sequence). CDR3 region: CSARVAGRAYEQYF. As DNA, the CDR3 is TGCAGTGCCAGGGTAGCGGGGCGCGCCTACGAGCAGTACTTC.

This sequence joins TRBV10-3 and TRBJ1-6, with TRBD1 matching 7 bases. This CDR3 region has 13 residues. Germline V gene lookup returns CDR1 ENHRY and CDR2 SYGVKD. V lost 10 bases to trimming and J lost 5 bases; unmatched junction nucleotides: 5. Here the CDR3 reads CATTGTDNSPLHF. CDR3 coding DNA: TGTGCCACAACAGGGACAGATAATTCACCCCTCCACTTT.

This clone appeared a few times. This rearrangement joins TRBV6-5 to TRBJ1-3; D unclear. The germline V gene encodes CDR1 MNHEY and CDR2 SVGAGI. Trimming removed 0 bases from V and 0 bases from J, with 6 bases in between. CDR3 length: 15 amino acids. The CDR3 DNA follows: TGTGCCAGCAGTTACTCATACATCTCTGGAAACACCATATATTTT. Translated, it gives CASSYSYISGNTIYF.

The chain is built from TRBV9 and TRBJ2-1; D unclear. V lost 1 base, J lost 4 bases, and 0 bases lay in between. Germline CDR1 and CDR2: SGDLS and YYNGEE. This CDR3 spans 11 amino acids. For the CDR3, the DNA is TGTGCCAGCAGCGTATACAATGAGCAGTTCTTC. This sequence encodes CASSVYNEQFF.

A note on this clone: This may be a read error: a much more frequent sequence differs by one nucleotide. Additional DNA sequences in this sample encode the identical CDR3. V and J are TRBV4-2 and TRBJ2-1; the D is unclear. The length of the CDR3 is 13 residues. Trimming pared 0 bases from V and 13 bases from J, leaving 13 bases between. CDR1 is LGHNA and CDR2 is YNFKEQ in the germline V gene. The CDR3 sequence: CASSQEGASEQFF. In nucleotides, the CDR3 is TGTGCCAGCAGCCAAGAGGGCGCCAGTGAACAGTTCTTC.

CDR3 sequence (DNA): TGTGCCATCAGTGAGCCGGGTGACAGGACGGGGGGCTACACCTTC. It specifies CAISEPGDRTGGYTF. This chain uses TRBV10-3 with TRBJ1-2; D might be TRBD1 (6 bases). CDR3 length: 15 amino acids. Germline V gene data show CDR1 as ENHRY and CDR2 as SYGVKD. Trimming took off 2 bases at V and 8 bases at J, with 18 bases between the two ends.

The chain employs TRBV20-1 and TRBJ1-1; D gene unclear. CDR3 length equals 12 residues. The V and J ends lost 4 bases and 1 base respectively, with 7 bases between them. Germline CDR1 is DFQATT and CDR2 is SNEGSKA (reference sequence). As DNA, the CDR3 is TGCAGTGCTATGGCACCGAACACTGAAGCTTTCTTT. This translates into CSAMAPNTEAFF.

CDR3 sequence: CATLTAYEQYF. In DNA form, the CDR3 reads TGTGCTACCTTGACAGCCTACGAGCAGTACTTC. V is TRBV28 and J is TRBJ2-7; TRBD1 is a possible D gene (5 bases). This CDR3 has 11 amino acids. In germline, CDR1 is MDHEN, CDR2 SYDVKM. The full variable domain, in which reference TRBV28 and TRBJ2-7 provide the parts outside the CDR3, is DVKVTQSSRYLVKRTGEKVFLECVQDMDHENMFWYRQDPGLGLRLIYFSYDVKMKEKGDIPEGYSVSREKKERFSLILESASTNQTSMYLCATLTAYEQYFGPGTRLTVT.